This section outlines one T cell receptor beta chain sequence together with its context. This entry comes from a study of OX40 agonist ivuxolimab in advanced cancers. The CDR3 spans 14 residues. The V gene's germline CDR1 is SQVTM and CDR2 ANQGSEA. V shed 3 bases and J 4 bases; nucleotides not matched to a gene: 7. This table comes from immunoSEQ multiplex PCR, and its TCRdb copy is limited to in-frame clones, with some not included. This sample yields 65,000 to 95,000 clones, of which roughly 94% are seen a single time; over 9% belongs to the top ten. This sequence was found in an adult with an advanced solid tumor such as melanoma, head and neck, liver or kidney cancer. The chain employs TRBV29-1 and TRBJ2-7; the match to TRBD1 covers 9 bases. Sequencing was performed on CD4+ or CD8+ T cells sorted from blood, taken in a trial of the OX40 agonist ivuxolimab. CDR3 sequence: CSVEYRGQAYEQYF. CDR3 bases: TGCAGCGTTGAGTACAGGGGGCAGGCATACGAGCAGTACTTC.